This entry features one T cell receptor beta chain sequence. PCR was performed a second time for roughly 6 to 12 cycles using a sample-barcoded 5' primer and a J-beta primer mix. One entry per CDR3 protein, called by TCRdb with MiXCR from the 5' RACE reads. The table lists hundreds of thousands of distinct CDR3 sequences, roughly 50% of them singletons. CDR1 is MNHEY and CDR2 is SVGEGT in the germline V gene. Trimming left V 6 bases short and J 13 bases short, with 21 bases between. This CDR3 is built from 13 residues. These data originate in a study of blood T cells in healthy people across ages. The clonotype was recovered from a man aged 35 to 55 in good health. The sequencing sample was made of blood. This rearrangement joins TRBV6-2 or TRBV6-3 to TRBJ1-2; a weak D match, TRBD1 (5 bases). CDR3 region: CASSDPLAGSFTF. CDR3 sequence (DNA): TGTGCCAGCAGCGACCCCCTGGCAGGGTCGTTCACCTTC.